Listed below are T cell receptor beta chains from one sample, sequenced in a study of blood T cell repertoires in COVID-19. Generated by immunoSEQ multiplex PCR, the TCRdb table keeps only in-frame clones and is missing some. The sample holds over 60,000 clones, around 91% seen once. The specimen sequenced was peripheral blood. The receptors derive from a man aged 50 to 59 with COVID-19, enrolled during active disease. The CDR3 runs from the conserved cysteine through the conserved F or W. A D gene is named only where the DNA matches it firmly. A row's size may be missing; if present it is once, few, many or a size class.

CVRSLVGGTGFRNSPLHF | TGTGTCAGAAGCCTAGTAGGAGGGACAGGGTTCCGTAATTCACCCCTCCACTTT | TRBV7-5 | - | 18 | few | TRBJ1-6
CASSLGTANYGYTF | TGCGCCAGCAGCTTAGGGACAGCTAACTATGGCTACACCTTC | TRBV5-1 | TRBD1 | 14 | - | TRBJ1-2
CASSQPTGGWTGELFF | TGTGCCAGCAGCCAACCGACAGGGGGCTGGACCGGGGAGCTGTTTTTT | TRBV3-1/TRBV3-2 | TRBD1 | 16 | - | TRBJ2-2
CASSISAGAGYGYTF | TGTGCCAGTAGTATATCGGCCGGGGCGGGATATGGCTACACCTTC | TRBV19 | - | 15 | - | TRBJ1-2
CASSYSSTGSSGGYTF | TGTGCCAGCAGTTACTCCTCGACAGGGTCCAGCGGTGGCTACACCTTC | TRBV6-2/TRBV6-3 | TRBD1 | 16 | - | TRBJ1-2
CASSPGTGLTDTQYF | TGTGCCAGCTCACCCGGGACAGGGCTCACAGATACGCAGTATTTT | TRBV18 | TRBD1 | 15 | - | TRBJ2-3
CASSQSRGGRNNEQFF | TGCGCCAGCAGCCAATCACGCGGGGGAAGGAACAATGAGCAGTTCTTC | TRBV4-1 | TRBD2 | 16 | - | TRBJ2-1
CASSPVPGTGTDTQYF | TGTGCCAGCTCCCCCGTTCCCGGGACAGGCACAGATACGCAGTATTTT | TRBV18 | TRBD1 | 16 | - | TRBJ2-3
CASRGAGYGYTF | TGTGCCAGCAGAGGGGCTGGCTATGGCTACACCTTC | TRBV9 | - | 12 | - | TRBJ1-2
CASSNTGVDEKLFF | TGTGCCAGCAGCAACACAGGGGTCGATGAAAAACTGTTTTTT | TRBV6-5 | TRBD1 | 14 | - | TRBJ1-4
CASSTLTGGPYQETQYF | TGTGCCAGTAGTACATTAACAGGGGGCCCCTACCAAGAGACCCAGTACTTC | TRBV19 | TRBD1 | 17 | - | TRBJ2-5
CASTGGDSNQPQHF | TGTGCCAGCACGGGGGGCGATAGCAATCAGCCCCAGCATTTT | TRBV6-6 | - | 14 | - | TRBJ1-5
CASSQSPRTTNEKLFF | TGTGCCAGCAGCCAAAGCCCGCGGACAACTAATGAAAAACTGTTTTTT | TRBV7-6 | - | 16 | - | TRBJ1-4
CAISAATSVYEQYF | TGTGCCATCAGTGCAGCGACTAGCGTCTACGAGCAGTACTTC | TRBV10-3 | TRBD2 | 14 | once | TRBJ2-7
CASSFASGVTSYNEQFF | TGTGCCAGCAGCTTCGCTAGCGGAGTGACCTCCTACAATGAGCAGTTCTTC | TRBV11-2 | TRBD2 | 17 | - | TRBJ2-1
CASSPPTWLAGGRETQYF | TGTGCCAGCTCACCACCAACTTGGCTAGCGGGAGGTCGGGAGACCCAGTACTTC | TRBV18 | TRBD2 | 18 | - | TRBJ2-5
CASSLREGDPYEQYF | TGTGCCAGCAGCTTAAGGGAGGGAGACCCCTACGAGCAGTACTTC | TRBV7-3 | TRBD2 | 15 | - | TRBJ2-7
CSASRSGRWTEAFF | TGCAGTGCTAGTCGGTCGGGAAGGTGGACTGAAGCTTTCTTT | TRBV20-1 | - | 14 | once | TRBJ1-1
CASTSNAGTGTF | TGTGCCAGCACCTCTAATGCCGGGACAGGGACCTTC | TRBV6-5 | TRBD1 | 12 | - | TRBJ2-4
CASRASGSLYEQYF | TGTGCCAGCAGGGCTAGCGGGAGTTTGTACGAGCAGTACTTC | TRBV27 | TRBD2 | 14 | - | TRBJ2-7
CASTTLWTGIYEQYF | TGTGCCAGCACCACCCTGTGGACAGGGATCTACGAGCAGTACTTC | TRBV6-5 | TRBD1 | 15 | - | TRBJ2-7
CASSLVTGGPYNEQFF | TGTGCCAGCAGCTTAGTAACGGGAGGGCCCTACAATGAGCAGTTCTTC | TRBV7-2 | TRBD2 | 16 | few | TRBJ2-1
CASSPRGLGEAFF | TGTGCCAGCAGCCCCAGGGGATTGGGTGAAGCTTTCTTT | TRBV5-6 | - | 13 | - | TRBJ1-1
CASSLGLAGPNTGELFF | TGCGCCAGCAGCTTGGGGTTAGCAGGGCCGAACACCGGGGAGCTGTTTTTT | TRBV5-1 | - | 17 | - | TRBJ2-2
CASTVSTGGHQPQHF | TGTGCCAGCACCGTTTCGACAGGGGGGCATCAGCCCCAGCATTTT | TRBV11-1 | TRBD1 | 15 | - | TRBJ1-5
CASSQTGSGTDTQYF | TGTGCCAGCAGCCAGACAGGTTCCGGCACAGATACGCAGTATTTT | TRBV7-9 | - | 15 | - | TRBJ2-3
CASSSGGASNQPQHF | TGTGCCAGCAGCTCCGGGGGGGCGAGCAATCAGCCCCAGCATTTT | TRBV7-2 | - | 15 | - | TRBJ1-5
CASTVGRDYGYTF | TGTGCCAGCACGGTCGGCAGGGATTATGGCTACACCTTC | TRBV28 | - | 13 | - | TRBJ1-2
CASSYSSVGSEKLFF | TGTGCCAGCAGTTACTCGTCGGTCGGGAGTGAAAAACTGTTTTTT | TRBV6-5 | - | 15 | - | TRBJ1-4
CASSLGVRQVNGYTF | TGTGCCAGCAGCTTGGGAGTCAGACAGGTCAATGGCTACACCTTC | TRBV7-8 | - | 15 | - | TRBJ1-2
CASSHGTGLAGDEQFF | TGCGCCAGCAGCCACGGGACCGGACTAGCGGGAGATGAGCAGTTCTTC | TRBV4-3 | TRBD2 | 16 | - | TRBJ2-1
CASSLTSGGHEQYF | TGTGCCAGCAGCTTAACCTCGGGGGGCCACGAGCAGTACTTC | TRBV7-6 | - | 14 | - | TRBJ2-7
CATSRDMNTEAFF | TGTGCCACCAGCAGAGATATGAACACTGAAGCTTTCTTT | TRBV15 | - | 13 | few | TRBJ1-1
CASSVQGVNYGYTF | TGTGCCAGCAGCGTACAGGGGGTTAACTATGGCTACACCTTC | TRBV7-9 | TRBD1 | 14 | few | TRBJ1-2
CASSQDLGRYNEQFF | TGTGCCAGCAGCCAAGATTTGGGCCGATACAATGAGCAGTTCTTC | TRBV3-1/TRBV3-2 | - | 15 | - | TRBJ2-1
CASRDRGSMNTEAFF | TGTGCCAGCAGAGACAGGGGATCAATGAACACTGAAGCTTTCTTT | TRBV6-5 | TRBD1 | 15 | - | TRBJ1-1
CASSAGGRYKRGEQFF | TGTGCCAGCAGCGCGGGAGGGCGCTACAAAAGGGGTGAGCAGTTCTTC | TRBV9 | TRBD2 | 16 | - | TRBJ2-1
CASSLEQIFTGELFF | TGTGCCAGCAGCTTGGAACAGATTTTTACCGGGGAGCTGTTTTTT | TRBV5-8 | - | 15 | - | TRBJ2-2
CASSRGAGVVYEQYF | TGTGCCAGCAGCAGAGGGGCGGGAGTCGTTTACGAGCAGTACTTC | TRBV9 | TRBD2 | 15 | - | TRBJ2-7
CASSESFNRNPSYEQYF | TGCGCCAGCAGTGAGTCCTTCAACAGAAATCCATCCTACGAGCAGTACTTC | TRBV10-1 | - | 17 | few | TRBJ2-7
CASSLVGLALYNEQFF | TGCGCCAGCAGCTTGGTAGGACTAGCGCTTTACAATGAGCAGTTCTTC | TRBV5-1 | TRBD2 | 16 | - | TRBJ2-1
CASSPGLADSSETQYF | TGTGCCAGCTCACCGGGACTAGCGGACTCCTCGGAGACCCAGTACTTC | TRBV18 | TRBD2 | 16 | - | TRBJ2-5
CASSQVQSTPINSPLHF | TGTGCCAGCAGCCAAGTACAGAGCACTCCAATTAATTCACCCCTCCACTTT | TRBV3-1/TRBV3-2 | - | 17 | - | TRBJ1-6
CASSKGEWGHQTVYEQYF | TGTGCCAGCAGCAAAGGTGAATGGGGGCACCAAACCGTTTACGAGCAGTACTTC | TRBV21-1 | - | 18 | - | TRBJ2-7
CATSRGGRPAPASGYTF | TGTGCCACCAGCAGAGGTGGCAGGCCGGCCCCAGCTTCTGGCTACACCTTC | TRBV15 | - | 17 | - | TRBJ1-2
CASREQGTFYGYTF | TGTGCCAGTAGAGAGCAGGGTACTTTCTATGGCTACACCTTC | TRBV19 | - | 14 | - | TRBJ1-2
CASSLAARGGRRETQYF | TGTGCCAGCAGCTTAGCCGCACGAGGGGGCAGGCGAGAGACCCAGTACTTC | TRBV7-2 | TRBD1 | 17 | - | TRBJ2-5
CAWSFGGYQQTTNEKLFF | TGTGCCTGGAGTTTCGGCGGTTATCAGCAGACAACTAATGAAAAACTGTTTTTT | TRBV30 | - | 18 | - | TRBJ1-4